Detailed here is one T cell receptor beta chain. The data derive from a study of cytomegalovirus exposure and HLA in healthy donors. This CDR3 comprises 12 residues. Germline CDR1 is SGHTA and CDR2 is FQGNSA. The ends were cut back, 1 base at V and 8 bases at J, with 8 bases in the middle. Researchers ran the PCR with 60 Vbeta and 13 Jbeta primers. Generated by immunoSEQ multiplex PCR, the TCRdb table keeps only in-frame clones and is missing some. The table includes 100,000 to 150,000 clones, less than 80% detected once. Source material: PBMCs. The receptor's source is a woman aged 45 to 65 in good health and CMV-seropositive. The chain has TRBV7-2 and TRBJ1-1; D is unclear. In nucleotides, the CDR3 is TGTGCCAGCAGCTTAGTCGTCACAGAAGCTTTCTTT. Translated, it gives CASSLVVTEAFF.